This is a list of T cell receptor beta chains from one sample in a study of T cell changes during pregnancy in multiple sclerosis. The protocol was immunoSEQ multiplex PCR, while the TCRdb copy is restricted to in-frame clones and leaves out a portion. The sample has around 77,000 clones; roughly 92% are singletons. Source: peripheral blood, taken in the third trimester of pregnancy. The receptors here all came from a female donor with multiple sclerosis, enrolled in a pregnancy study. Both conserved end residues are part of each CDR3. The order of the fields is J gene, V gene, clone size, D gene, CDR3 length, CDR3 protein, CDR3 DNA. The D gene is left open where the match is weak. Size is omitted from some rows. Given values are once, few, many or a class for expanded clones.

TRBJ2-5,TRBV4-1,.,TRBD2,15,CASSQAGLAPETQYF,TGCGCCAGCAGCCAAGCGGGACTAGCACCCGAGACCCAGTACTTC
TRBJ2-5,TRBV5-1,.,TRBD2,15,CASSLTASGGETQYF,TGCGCCAGCAGCTTGACGGCTAGCGGAGGGGAGACCCAGTACTTC
TRBJ1-1,TRBV19,.,.,13,CASSIVRGHEAFF,TGTGCCAGTAGTATAGTAAGGGGCCACGAAGCTTTCTTT
TRBJ2-1,TRBV6-1,.,.,16,CASSEQTVSHPSEQFF,TGTGCCAGCAGTGAACAGACAGTATCCCACCCCTCCGAGCAGTTCTTC
TRBJ1-1,TRBV29-1,.,.,11,CSATGNTEAFF,TGCAGCGCGACAGGGAACACTGAAGCTTTCTTT
TRBJ2-7,TRBV29-1,.,.,14,CSVSGPSVSYEQYF,TGCAGCGTCTCGGGGCCTAGCGTCTCCTACGAGCAGTACTTC
TRBJ2-1,TRBV4-2,.,TRBD2,20,CASSPLGGNGLAGVENEQFF,TGTGCCAGCAGCCCCCTCGGGGGGAACGGATTAGCGGGAGTCGAAAATGAGCAGTTCTTC
TRBJ2-1,TRBV6-5,.,.,14,CASQASTNYNEQFF,TGTGCCAGCCAGGCTAGCACGAACTACAATGAGCAGTTCTTC
TRBJ1-3,TRBV11-2,.,.,16,CASSLDLGARGNTIYF,TGTGCCAGCAGCTTAGATTTGGGGGCAAGAGGAAACACCATATATTTT
TRBJ2-1,TRBV18,once,TRBD2,16,CASSPGLAGSYNEQFF,TGTGCCAGCTCACCGGGACTAGCGGGCTCCTACAATGAGCAGTTCTTC
TRBJ2-3,TRBV4-3,.,TRBD2,20,CASTTRGPRLAGGLTDTQYF,TGCGCCAGCACTACTAGAGGTCCCCGACTAGCGGGAGGGCTCACAGATACGCAGTATTTT
TRBJ1-1,TRBV5-1,.,.,13,CASSLLGGAGAFF,TGCGCCAGCAGCTTGTTGGGGGGGGCGGGAGCTTTCTTT
TRBJ2-7,TRBV27,.,.,13,CATSLGDSYEQYF,TGTGCCACCTCCCTAGGCGATTCCTACGAGCAGTACTTC
TRBJ1-2,TRBV19,.,.,14,CASSPPGTWDGYTF,TGTGCCAGTAGTCCTCCCGGGACATGGGATGGCTACACCTTC
TRBJ2-7,TRBV28,once,TRBD2,15,CASTLLIAGSYEQYF,TGTGCCAGCACCCTACTCATAGCGGGATCTTACGAGCAGTACTTC
TRBJ2-7,TRBV30,.,TRBD2,16,CAWSHYSSGGNYEQYF,TGTGCCTGGAGCCATTACTCTAGCGGGGGGAACTACGAGCAGTACTTC
TRBJ2-3,TRBV9,.,TRBD2,15,CASSVHSGKGDTQYF,TGTGCCAGCAGCGTACATAGCGGGAAGGGGGATACGCAGTACTTT
TRBJ2-3,TRBV2,.,TRBD2,16,CASSHTSGFNTDTQYF,TGTGCCAGCAGCCATACTAGCGGGTTTAACACAGATACGCAGTATTTT
TRBJ1-5,TRBV19,once,.,14,CASSIRQVNQPQHF,TGTGCCAGTAGTATTAGACAGGTCAATCAGCCCCAGCATTTT
TRBJ2-4,TRBV7-2,.,TRBD2,15,CASSWGGEAKNIQYF,TGTGCCAGCAGCTGGGGGGGGGAAGCCAAAAACATTCAGTACTTC
TRBJ1-5,TRBV30,.,.,14,CAWSGMGSGQPQHF,TGTGCCTGGAGTGGCATGGGGTCGGGACAGCCCCAGCATTTT
TRBJ1-5,TRBV2,.,TRBD1,12,CASWDRDQPQHF,TGTGCCAGCTGGGACAGGGACCAGCCCCAGCATTTT
TRBJ2-7,TRBV29-1,.,.,15,CSVPTGPLSSYEQYF,TGCAGCGTCCCCACAGGGCCCTTAAGCTCCTACGAGCAGTACTTC
TRBJ2-1,TRBV9,.,.,16,CASSVAGQPPGNEQFF,TGTGCCAGCAGCGTAGCTGGACAGCCCCCAGGCAATGAGCAGTTCTTC
TRBJ1-5,TRBV19,.,.,15,CASSMGGASNQPQHF,TGTGCCAGTAGTATGGGGGGGGCTAGCAATCAGCCCCAGCATTTT
TRBJ1-2,TRBV7-5,.,.,14,CVRSLTGPKRGYTF,TGTGTCAGAAGCCTTACAGGGCCGAAACGGGGCTACACCTTC
TRBJ1-1,TRBV27,.,TRBD1,17,CASSGTGGLFLWTEAFF,TGTGCCAGCAGCGGGACAGGGGGCTTATTTTTGTGGACTGAAGCTTTCTTT
TRBJ2-1,TRBV2,once,TRBD2,16,CASFTTQGLSYNEQFF,TGTGCCAGCTTCACCACCCAGGGACTATCCTACAATGAGCAGTTCTTC
TRBJ2-5,TRBV7-2,.,.,15,CASSPIGLGEETQYF,TGTGCCAGCAGCCCCATCGGGTTGGGAGAAGAGACCCAGTACTTC
TRBJ2-5,TRBV9,once,TRBD2,13,CASSGRGVETQYF,TGTGCCAGCAGCGGACGGGGGGTAGAGACCCAGTACTTC
TRBJ1-1,TRBV11-2,.,.,16,CASSRSWGVENTEAFF,TGTGCCAGCAGTCGCTCGTGGGGGGTCGAGAACACTGAAGCTTTCTTT
TRBJ1-1,TRBV10-3,.,.,14,CAISGDRRYYEAFF,TGTGCCATCAGTGGCGACAGGAGATACTATGAAGCTTTCTTT
TRBJ1-5,TRBV6-5,few,.,13,CARGGVSNQPQHF,TGTGCCAGAGGAGGGGTTAGCAATCAGCCCCAGCATTTT
TRBJ1-1,TRBV5-1,.,TRBD1,18,CASSRNEDRVALNTEAFF,TGCGCCAGCAGCCGAAACGAGGACAGGGTTGCTCTAAACACTGAAGCTTTCTTT
TRBJ2-7,TRBV5-1,.,TRBD2,14,CASSQTSGRAEQYF,TGCGCCAGCAGCCAGACTAGCGGGAGGGCGGAGCAGTACTTC
TRBJ1-2,TRBV28,.,.,14,CASSFETSNYGYTF,TGTGCCAGCAGTTTTGAAACTTCTAACTATGGCTACACCTTC
TRBJ1-2,TRBV28,.,TRBD1,15,CASSLYGDRGKGYTF,TGTGCCAGCAGTTTATATGGGGACAGGGGGAAAGGCTACACCTTC
TRBJ2-1,TRBV7-9,.,.,12,CASSPDTDEQFF,TGTGCCAGCAGCCCGGACACTGATGAGCAGTTCTTC
TRBJ2-1,TRBV7-9,.,TRBD2,16,CASSARLAGHYNEQFF,TGTGCCAGCAGCGCCCGACTAGCGGGGCATTACAATGAGCAGTTCTTC
TRBJ1-1,TRBV9,few,.,15,CASSVAQGRNTEAFF,TGTGCCAGCAGCGTAGCCCAGGGGAGGAACACTGAAGCTTTCTTT
TRBJ2-7,TRBV28,.,TRBD2,16,CASGLAGGPLSYEQYF,TGTGCCAGCGGACTAGCGGGAGGGCCCCTCTCCTACGAGCAGTACTTC
TRBJ1-4,TRBV10-3,.,.,13,CAIRVTPEEKLFF,TGTGCCATCAGGGTTACTCCCGAGGAAAAACTGTTTTTT
TRBJ2-5,TRBV5-4,.,.,14,CASSLQTSTETQYF,TGTGCCAGCAGCTTACAAACTAGCACGGAGACCCAGTACTTC
TRBJ2-2,TRBV19,.,TRBD2,16,CASSPRVAGDTGELFF,TGTGCCAGTAGTCCGCGGGTAGCGGGAGACACCGGGGAGCTGTTTTTT
TRBJ2-1,TRBV29-1,.,.,14,CSVEGLAPYNEQFF,TGCAGCGTTGAAGGGCTAGCGCCGTACAATGAGCAGTTCTTC
TRBJ1-2,TRBV6-5,.,.,13,CATLGGENYGYTF,TGTGCCACCCTGGGGGGAGAGAACTATGGCTACACCTTC
TRBJ2-7,TRBV6-5,.,.,15,CASSYGADNSYEQYF,TGTGCCAGCAGTTACGGGGCGGACAATTCCTACGAGCAGTACTTC
TRBJ1-1,TRBV19,.,TRBD1,15,CASSTRDSLNTEAFF,TGTGCCAGTAGTACTAGGGACAGCCTGAACACTGAAGCTTTCTTT
TRBJ2-7,TRBV28,.,.,13,CASSLAASYEQYF,TGTGCCAGCAGTTTAGCGGCCTCCTACGAGCAGTACTTC
TRBJ2-7,TRBV29-1,.,TRBD2,13,CSASGTSGYEQYF,TGCAGCGCCTCCGGGACTAGCGGTTACGAGCAGTACTTC
TRBJ2-7,TRBV19,.,.,16,CASSMGWQEEVVEQYF,TGTGCCAGTAGTATGGGTTGGCAAGAGGAGGTTGTAGAACAGTACTTC
TRBJ2-2,TRBV5-1,.,TRBD1,16,CASSPTGTDVAGELFF,TGCGCCAGCAGCCCAACCGGGACAGACGTGGCCGGGGAGCTGTTTTTT